These 27 T cell receptor beta chains were sequenced from one sample in a study of blood T cell repertoires in COVID-19. This table comes from immunoSEQ multiplex PCR, and its TCRdb copy is limited to in-frame clones, with some not included. The sample has about 300,000 clones, roughly 85% seen once; the top ten hold over 1.5%. The source material was PBMCs or T cells enriched from blood (not recorded which). All receptors derive from a woman in her 30s who had been exposed to COVID-19.

This clone was seen a handful of times. The chain links TRBV30 to TRBJ2-5, with a possible D match to TRBD1 (5 bases). Germline V gene data show CDR1 as GTSNPN and CDR2 as SVGIG (reference sequence). This CDR3 is 14 amino acids long. Deletions cut 1 base from V and 0 bases from J, with 9 bases between. The CDR3 region is CAWSGTSDQETQYF. In DNA, the CDR3 is TGTGCCTGGAGTGGGACATCGGACCAAGAGACCCAGTACTTC.

V usage is TRBV4-1 and J usage is TRBJ2-7; 8 bases fit TRBD1. The CDR3 consists of 15 residues. Germline CDR1 is MGHRA and CDR2 is YSYEKL. With 4 bases clipped from V and 3 bases from J, the junction kept 8 bases outside the gene matches. CDR3 sequence reads: CASSPGTGLFYEQYF. The CDR3, as DNA: TGCGCCAGCAGCCCAGGGACAGGCCTTTTCTACGAGCAGTACTTC.

This clone was counted between two and nine times. The same CDR3 also results from other DNA sequences found in this sample. J is TRBJ1-1 and V is TRBV2; D ambiguous. V lost 3 bases and J lost 1, with 9 bases in between. The CDR3 totals 14 residues. Germline lookup yields CDR1 SNHLY and CDR2 FYNNEI. The CDR3 loop is CASSESGPNTEAFF. In nucleotides, the CDR3 is TGTGCCAGCAGTGAGAGTGGGCCGAACACTGAAGCTTTCTTT.

The chain joins TRBV30 to TRBJ2-7; no reliable D call. The CDR3 is 13 amino acids. Germline CDR1 is GTSNPN and CDR2 is SVGIG (reference sequence). The V and J ends lost 0 bases and 5 bases respectively, with 11 bases between them. CDR3 sequence reads: CAWSVDISNEQYF. CDR3 DNA: TGTGCCTGGAGTGTAGACATATCGAACGAGCAGTACTTC.

A single count supports this clone. The chain has TRBV6-6 and TRBJ1-2, with a weak D call TRBD1 (6 bases). Trimming took 6 bases from V and 5 from J, leaving 19 bases between them. CDR1 and CDR2 (germline): MNHNY, SVGAGI (reference sequence). This CDR3 is built from 15 residues. CDR3 sequence (DNA): TGTGCCAGCAGCTACCCAGGGGCAGCCGAGTATGGCTACACCTTC. It codes for CASSYPGAAEYGYTF.

This chain connects TRBV11-2 to TRBJ1-2; 8 bases are a match to TRBD1. V trimming: 5 bases; J trimming: 8 bases; junction bases outside the gene matches: 10. The CDR3 contains 14 residues. Germline V gene lookup returns CDR1 SGHAT and CDR2 FQNNGV. As DNA, the CDR3 is TGTGCCAGCAGCCATGTCCGCGACAGGGGAGGCTACACCTTC. Translating it yields CASSHVRDRGGYTF.

The chain uses TRBV7-8 and TRBJ1-4; D ambiguous. This CDR3 is built from 15 residues. The V gene lost 0 bases and the J gene lost 0 bases, with 5 bases spanning the gap. In germline, CDR1 is SGHVS, CDR2 FQNEAQ. The CDR3 here is CASSLAEATNEKLFF. CDR3 DNA: TGTGCCAGCAGCTTAGCCGAGGCAACTAATGAAAAACTGTTTTTT.

The CDR3 region is CASSLGLAAYNEQFF. In DNA, the CDR3 is TGTGCCAGTAGTCTTGGACTAGCGGCTTACAATGAGCAGTTCTTC. The rearrangement uses TRBV19 and TRBJ2-1; 10 nucleotides agree with TRBD2. The CDR3 has 15 amino acids. Per the germline V gene, CDR1 is LNHDA and CDR2 is SQIVND (reference sequence). V gave up 5 bases and J gave up 4 bases; unmatched junction bases: 5.

This clone was seen more than once but under ten times. Within the sample, other DNA sequences also encode this same CDR3. The rearrangement uses TRBV5-1 and TRBJ1-5, with no clear D. V shed 0 bases and J shed 5 bases, with 9 bases lying between them. Germline lookup yields CDR1 SGHRS and CDR2 YFSETQ. CDR3 length: 14 residues. The CDR3 here is CASSLGGGYQPQHF. CDR3 in DNA: TGCGCCAGCAGCTTGGGAGGCGGTTATCAGCCCCAGCATTTT.

V gene TRBV28 combines with J gene TRBJ1-1; unclear D gene. The CDR3 consists of 14 residues. From germline, CDR1 is MDHEN and CDR2 SYDVKM. Trimming took 2 bases from V and 4 from J, leaving 11 bases between them. DNA for the CDR3: TGTGCCAGCAGTTTAGTGAACTCGGGCACTGAAGCTTTCTTT. Protein product: CASSLVNSGTEAFF.

The rearrangement uses TRBV4-1 and TRBJ2-3; 9 nucleotides match TRBD2. V lost 4 bases to trimming and J lost 6 bases; unmatched junction nucleotides: 14. The CDR3 contains 17 residues. Germline V gene lookup returns CDR1 MGHRA and CDR2 YSYEKL. The CDR3 sequence is CASSPSAGTSSTDTQYF. CDR3 coding DNA: TGCGCCAGCAGCCCGTCTGCCGGGACTAGCTCGACGGATACGCAGTATTTT.

The chain has TRBV27 and TRBJ2-5, with D hard to call. The germline CDR1 and CDR2 sequences are MNHEY and SMNVEV (reference sequence). This CDR3 is built from 16 residues. The ends were cut back, 3 bases at V and 2 bases at J, with 16 bases in the middle. The CDR3 bases are TGTGCCAGCAGTTTTCTCACTACCCCAAATCAAGAGACCCAGTACTTC. Protein product: CASSFLTTPNQETQYF.

The chain is built from TRBV6-2 or TRBV6-3 and TRBJ2-5, with 8 bases identical to TRBD1. The trim removed 5 bases at V and 4 bases at J, leaving 9 bases unmatched. The germline CDR1 and CDR2 sequences are MNHEY and SVGEGT. The CDR3 runs 15 residues. CDR3 residues: CASSPRTGLGETQYF. DNA for the CDR3: TGTGCCAGCAGTCCACGGACAGGGCTCGGAGAGACCCAGTACTTC.

The chain combines TRBV28 with TRBJ1-1, with 9 bases matching TRBD1. Germline CDR1 MDHEN, CDR2 SYDVKM. With 6 bases clipped from V and 12 bases from J, the junction kept 14 bases outside the gene matches. This CDR3 is built from 14 residues. The CDR3 DNA reads TGTGCCAGCAGCCTCTCCCACAGGGGGCGCGGAACTTTCTTT. Translated, it gives CASSLSHRGRGTFF.

A note on this clone: Additional DNA sequences in this sample encode the identical CDR3. The chain combines TRBV5-5 with TRBJ1-1; D is unclear. CDR3 length: 12 amino acids. CDR1 is SGHKS and CDR2 is YYEKEE in the germline V gene (reference sequence). V lost 4 bases to trimming and J lost 1 base, with 5 bases between them. The CDR3 region has the DNA TGTGCCAGCAGCCCCGGGAACACTGAAGCTTTCTTT. This encodes CASSPGNTEAFF.

This clone has a single count. The chain has TRBV12-3 or TRBV12-4 and TRBJ2-2, with D unclear. CDR3 length: 13 amino acids. Trimming took off 4 bases at V and 2 bases at J, with 5 bases between the two ends. CDR3 region: CASSSSNTGELFF. The DNA for the CDR3 is TGTGCCAGCAGTTCCAGTAACACCGGGGAGCTGTTTTTT.

V usage is TRBV4-1 and J usage is TRBJ1-3; the D gene is possibly TRBD1 (6 bases). CDR1 is MGHRA and CDR2 is YSYEKL in the germline V gene. The CDR3 length is 18 residues. V dropped 0 bases and J dropped 0 bases, with 15 bases sitting between them. The CDR3: CASSQEEARGVSGNTIYF. As DNA, the CDR3 is TGCGCCAGCAGCCAAGAGGAGGCCAGGGGAGTCTCTGGAAACACCATATATTTT.

The genes are TRBV3-1 (or the pseudogene TRBV3-2) and TRBJ1-3, with 7 bases fitting TRBD1. CDR3 length: 16 residues. V lost 2 bases, J lost 8 bases, and 12 bases stayed unmatched. Germline V gene data show CDR1 as LGHDT and CDR2 as YNNKEL (reference sequence). CDR3 sequence: CASSQQGLTGFHTIYF. CDR3 DNA: TGTGCCAGCAGCCAACAGGGATTGACAGGGTTTCACACCATATATTTT.

The chain uses TRBV24-1 and TRBJ2-2; the match to TRBD1 covers 9 bases. Trimming at V came to 4 bases and at J to 4 bases, leaving 12 bases not matched to a gene. This CDR3 contains 18 residues. Germline lookup yields CDR1 KGHDR and CDR2 SFDVKD. CDR3 nucleotides: TGTGCCACCAGTGACGCCCCGGGGACAGGGCCTTCCACCGGGGAGCTGTTTTTT. Residues: CATSDAPGTGPSTGELFF.

The rearrangement uses TRBV3-1 (or the pseudogene TRBV3-2) and TRBJ1-1, with a tentative D call TRBD1 (5 bases). Germline CDR1 LGHDT, CDR2 YNNKEL (reference sequence). There are 14 residues in the CDR3. Deletions cut 1 base from V and 4 bases from J, with 10 bases between. The CDR3 bases are TGTGCCAGCAGCCAAGGACAGATGAGCACTGAAGCTTTCTTT. Amino acids: CASSQGQMSTEAFF.

The rearrangement links TRBV2 to TRBJ1-5; 9 positions match TRBD1. V gave up 8 bases and J gave up 2 bases; unmatched junction bases: 7. Germline V gene lookup returns CDR1 SNHLY and CDR2 FYNNEI. This CDR3 is built from 15 residues. The CDR3: CASSQQGAGNQPQHF. In DNA form, the CDR3 reads TGTGCCAGCTCACAACAGGGGGCGGGCAATCAGCCCCAGCATTTT.

The chain uses TRBV10-3 and TRBJ1-1; 9 bases match TRBD1. The V and J ends lost 1 base and 2 bases, in that order; junction bases with no gene match: 17. CDR1 is ENHRY and CDR2 is SYGVKD in the germline V gene. CDR3 length: 20 amino acids. The CDR3 coding sequence is TGTGCCATCAGTGAGTTGACCGGGACAGGGACCTCAACCGGTAACACTGAAGCTTTCTTT. As protein: CAISELTGTGTSTGNTEAFF.

The J gene is TRBJ1-6, the V gene TRBV4-2; D gene uncertain. The CDR3 has 15 amino acids. Trimming removed 1 base from V and 5 bases from J, with 9 bases in between. Germline V gene lookup returns CDR1 LGHNA and CDR2 YNFKEQ. In nucleotides, the CDR3 is TGTGCCAGCAGCCAAGTTGACGGGGATAATTCACCCCTCCACTTT. Protein product: CASSQVDGDNSPLHF.

The chain's CDR3 is CASSQGDRVNQPQHF. In nucleotides, the CDR3 is TGTGCCAGCAGCCAAGGGGACAGGGTCAATCAGCCCCAGCATTTT. This rearrangement joins TRBV3-1 (or the pseudogene TRBV3-2) to TRBJ1-5, with 9 bases that match TRBD1. Looked up from germline, CDR1 is LGHDT and CDR2 is YNNKEL (reference sequence). The CDR3 covers 15 residues. V gave up 1 base and J gave up 3 bases; unmatched junction bases: 1.

In this sample, this clone turned up a few times. The chain combines TRBV2 with TRBJ2-2; TRBD1 aligns across 9 bases. V lost 11 bases, J lost 2 bases, and 6 bases stayed unmatched. CDR1 SNHLY and CDR2 FYNNEI come from the germline V gene. This CDR3 is 14 amino acids long. The CDR3 DNA reads TGTGCCGGGTGGGGACAGGGCAACACCGGGGAGCTGTTTTTT. Translation gives CAGWGQGNTGELFF.

The rearrangement uses TRBV30 and TRBJ2-1, with 8 bases identical to TRBD1. Trimming took 3 bases from V and 0 from J; bases not matched to a gene: 4. This CDR3 spans 15 amino acids. Germline V CDR1 and CDR2: GTSNPN, SVGIG (reference sequence). CDR3 sequence: CAWRTGQGSYNEQFF. The CDR3 nucleotides are TGTGCCTGGAGGACAGGACAGGGCTCCTACAATGAGCAGTTCTTC.

The chain joins TRBV14 to TRBJ2-5, with D maybe TRBD2 (5 bases). Between the trimmed V and J ends, which lost 4 bases and 7 bases, there was a span of 10 bases. CDR1 SGHDN and CDR2 FVKESK come from the germline V gene. The CDR3 totals 12 residues. CDR3 loop: CASSPPEGTQYF. The CDR3 DNA is TGTGCCAGCAGCCCGCCAGAGGGGACCCAGTACTTC.